This TCR beta chain was sequenced during a study of T cell repertoires in cytomegalovirus infection. One entry per CDR3 protein results from TCRdb running MiXCR on the reads. There are around 550,000 distinct CDR3 sequences in the sample; about a quarter occur only once, and less than 15% lies in the top ten. This clonotype was sampled from a human donor in good health (CMV status not recorded). Some clones in this sample may be carry-over from other donors' samples. The sample comprised PBMCs.

The CDR3 region has the DNA TGTGCCATATCCGGACAGTTCCCTGGGGCCAACGTCCTGACTTTC. Amino acids: CAISGQFPGANVLTF. The genes are TRBV6-6 and TRBJ2-6; possibly TRBD1 for D (6 bases). V lost 10 bases to trimming and J lost 2 bases, with 15 bases between them. Germline assignment: CDR1 MNHNY and CDR2 SVGAGI (reference sequence). The CDR3 is 15 residues long.